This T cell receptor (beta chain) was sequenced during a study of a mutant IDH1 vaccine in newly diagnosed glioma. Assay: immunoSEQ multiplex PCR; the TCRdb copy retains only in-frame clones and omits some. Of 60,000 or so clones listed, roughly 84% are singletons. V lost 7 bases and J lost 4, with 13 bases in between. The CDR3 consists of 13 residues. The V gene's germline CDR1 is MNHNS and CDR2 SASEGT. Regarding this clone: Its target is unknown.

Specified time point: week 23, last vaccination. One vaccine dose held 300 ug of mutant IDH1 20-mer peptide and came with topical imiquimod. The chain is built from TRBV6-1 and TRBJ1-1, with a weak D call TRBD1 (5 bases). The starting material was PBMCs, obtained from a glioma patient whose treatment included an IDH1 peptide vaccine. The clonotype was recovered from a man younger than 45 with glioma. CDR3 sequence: CASNRGWGTEAFF. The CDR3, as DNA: TGTGCCAGCAATCGGGGCTGGGGCACTGAAGCTTTCTTT.